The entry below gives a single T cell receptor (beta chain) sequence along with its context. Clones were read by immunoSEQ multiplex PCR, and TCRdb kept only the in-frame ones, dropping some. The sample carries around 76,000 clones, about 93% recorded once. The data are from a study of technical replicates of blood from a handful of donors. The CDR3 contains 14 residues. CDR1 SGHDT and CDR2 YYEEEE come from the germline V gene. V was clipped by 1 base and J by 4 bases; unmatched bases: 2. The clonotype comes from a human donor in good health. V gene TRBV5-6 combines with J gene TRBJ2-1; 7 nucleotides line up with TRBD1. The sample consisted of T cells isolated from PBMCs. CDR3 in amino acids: CASSLRDSYNEQFF. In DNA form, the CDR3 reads TGTGCCAGCAGCTTGAGGGACAGTTACAATGAGCAGTTCTTC. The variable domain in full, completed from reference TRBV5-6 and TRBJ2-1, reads DAGVTQSPTHLIKTRGQQVTLRCSPKSGHDTVSWYQQALGQGPQFIFQYYEEEERQRGNFPDRFSGHQFPNYSSELNVNALLLGDSALYLCASSLRDSYNEQFFGPGTRLTVL.